This TCR beta chain derives from a study of blood T cell repertoires in COVID-19 (dated by TCRdb to about 2020). Study-wide context: Collaborator samples came from the United States, Italy and Spain and covered acute and convalescent phases of COVID-19. Where HLA class I and class II types were available, the types were taken from metadata supplied by the sample provider, not from assay-based typing. The dataset comprised deeply sampled blood TCRbeta repertoires from subjects exposed to, actively infected with, or recovered from COVID-19. Sample metadata almost always included a de-identified subject ID, COVID-19 status, age in years and sex. The repertoires were released in a freely available public database meant as a resource for research on the immune response to SARS-CoV-2. The prospective study material was composed of cDNA or gDNA derived from T cells, B-cell-depleted T cells, or PBMCs. The samples were drawn from two sources: the first 160 participants of the ongoing ImmuneRACE study, and 950 to 1,500 subjects contributed by 6 global collaborators. General conclusions and limits of the study: How much clinical and demographic metadata was included differed by source and by participant, and the metadata was provided uncurated.

The germline V gene encodes CDR1 SGDLS and CDR2 YYNGEE. Germline trimming: 4 bases from V, 1 base from J; junction bases outside gene matches: 8. The CDR3 covers 15 residues, taking in both the cysteine and the phenylalanine. Kept here is only the CDR3 DNA, which spans 45 bases and is read in frame from base 1. TCRbeta CDR3 regions were amplified from genomic DNA using the immunoSEQ Assay, a bias-controlled multiplex PCR. Regarding the original processing steps: Within the assay, amplification of reference gene primers was used to estimate how many nucleated cells each sample contained. To quantify the absolute abundance of each unique TCRbeta CDR3 rearrangement, sequence reads were collapsed and filtered. For each sample, productive Simpson clonality was calculated as the square root of Simpson's diversity index across productive rearrangements. Entries here come from immuneACCESS through TCRdb and include only in-frame sequences with V and J called. Some clones fail to appear in such tables; in the studies checked, an unresolved V gene covers under half of the shortfall, and the cause of the remainder is unknown. The V and J calls and clone size were taken over from that table, and D and trimming were inferred from the DNA. The sample table shows tens of thousands of clones, and about 90% are seen once. The ten most abundant clones make up 8.5% of the sample.

Comments on this clone: Which antigen it targets is not known. Per-base quality was not reported, and no clone a single base away is much larger than it.

Collaborating institutions collected whole blood in K2EDTA tubes following their own protocols. For TCRbeta analysis, collaborator samples were shipped as frozen whole blood, as isolated PBMCs, or as DNA extracted from either sample type. This chain joins TRBV9 to TRBJ2-7; 7 middle bases align to TRBD1. Sequencing was done on a sample of peripheral blood. The sequence was obtained from a human donor in a cohort sampled during active COVID-19. The CDR3 corresponds to CASSPSQGSSYEQYF. The nucleotides read TGTGCCAGCAGCCCATCACAGGGGTCATCCTACGAGCAGTACTTC.